This TCR beta chain was captured in a study of cytomegalovirus exposure and HLA in healthy donors. PCR primers comprised 60 Vbeta and 13 Jbeta primers. Measured with immunoSEQ multiplex PCR; TCRdb has only the in-frame clones, and not every one. The sample includes about 210,000 clones, over 75% of them seen just once. Germline V lookup: CDR1 MNHNS, CDR2 SASEGT. The CDR3 consists of 15 residues. V gave up 7 bases and J gave up 8 bases; unmatched junction bases: 12. The clonotype was recovered from a boy between 10 and 17 years old in good health and CMV-seronegative. The genes are TRBV6-1 and TRBJ2-1, with 9 bases aligning to TRBD1. Sequencing used PBMCs. CDR3 sequence: CASNTGTGRPHEQFF. The CDR3 region has the DNA TGTGCCAGCAACACCGGGACAGGGAGGCCCCATGAGCAGTTCTTC.